This TCR beta chain comes out of a study of CD8 T cells in Susac syndrome. The CDR3 is 14 amino acids. The germline gives CDR1 SGHDT, CDR2 YYEEEE. Trimming stripped 3 bases from V and 4 bases from J, with 13 bases between. Random hexamers were used to reverse transcribe about 0.5 to 1 ug of RNA. TCRdb reprocessed the immunoSEQ multiplex PCR reads with MiXCR, giving one entry per CDR3 protein. The repertoire holds 180,000 or so distinct CDR3 sequences, with about 95% as singletons. This chain connects TRBV5-6 to TRBJ1-2; D is perhaps TRBD1 (6 bases). The receptor was derived from a human donor in good health. Specimen: CD4+ T cells from PBMCs. CDR3 DNA sequence: TGTGCCAGCAGCTCGGGACATTCTGGCTATGGCTACACCTTC. Its protein product is CASSSGHSGYGYTF.